A single TCR beta chain is shown here with its context. The germline gene is not matched at one end of the junction; a read error may be the cause. These data are taken from a study of technical replicates of blood from several donors. This CDR3 contains 16 residues. CDR1 SGHTS and CDR2 YDEGEE come from the germline V gene. Generated by immunoSEQ multiplex PCR, the TCRdb table keeps only in-frame clones and is missing some. The sample has fewer than 12,000 clones; approximately 94% are singletons. The sequence derives from a human donor in good health. The chain has TRBV5-8 and TRBJ1-4, with D perhaps matching TRBD1 (6 bases). The material sequenced was PBMCs. This CDR3 reads CATSPLGGPPNEKLFF. The CDR3 coding sequence is TGTGCCACCAGCCCGCTGGGGGGGCCGCCTAATGAAAAACTGTTTTTT.